What follows are 31 T cell receptor beta chains derived from one specimen sequenced in a study of monozygotic twins with cystic fibrosis. Sequenced by immunoSEQ multiplex PCR; TCRdb stores in-frame clones only, minus some. The data hold approximately 32,000 clones, with 96% observed a single time. Sequencing was carried out using blood. The receptors here all came from a girl aged 2 to 9 with cystic fibrosis.

The J gene is TRBJ2-5, the V gene TRBV2; 9 bases are a match to TRBD1. The V gene end was trimmed by 4 bases and the J gene end by 7 bases; junction bases not matched to a gene: 10. The CDR3 runs 15 residues. Germline-derived CDR1 and CDR2 are SNHLY and FYNNEI. CDR3: CASSGTGATVGTQYF. The CDR3 DNA follows: TGTGCCAGCAGTGGGACAGGGGCGACGGTGGGGACCCAGTACTTC.

This chain connects TRBV7-9 to TRBJ2-3; possible D gene TRBD1, 5 bases. The germline V gene encodes CDR1 SEHNR and CDR2 FQNEAQ (reference sequence). Deletions cut 4 bases from V and 5 bases from J, with 7 bases between. This CDR3 comprises 12 residues. In nucleotides, the CDR3 is TGTGCCAGCAGCTCCGACAGAGATACGCAGTATTTT. As protein: CASSSDRDTQYF.

CDR3 coding DNA: TGTGCCTGGAGTGTAGGAGGGGAGGGATCCTACGAGCAGTACTTC. Translation gives CAWSVGGEGSYEQYF. The V gene is TRBV30, the J gene TRBJ2-7; 7 bases agree with TRBD2. V shed 0 bases, J shed 1 base, and the junction held 6 bases outside the gene matches. Germline V lookup: CDR1 GTSNPN, CDR2 SVGIG (reference sequence). This CDR3 has 15 residues.

V is TRBV4-1 and J is TRBJ2-7, with a tentative D call TRBD1 (5 bases). Between the trimmed V and J ends, which lost 3 bases and 3 bases, there was a span of 12 bases. The CDR3 runs 14 residues. Germline CDR1 is MGHRA and CDR2 is YSYEKL. Here the CDR3 DNA reads TGCGCCAGCAGCCAGGGGCAGGTACTCTACGAGCAGTACTTC. Its translation is CASSQGQVLYEQYF.

This chain connects TRBV27 to TRBJ2-1; the D gene is possibly TRBD2 (5 bases). The CDR3 runs 15 residues. Germline CDR1 MNHEY, CDR2 SMNVEV (reference sequence). V was shortened by 7 bases and J by 7 bases, with 20 bases between the two germline ends. Written as DNA, the CDR3 is TGTGCCAGCACCCCTCTCAGCGGCCTCCTGAATGAGCAGTTCTTC. Translating gives CASTPLSGLLNEQFF.

The rearrangement links TRBV25-1 to TRBJ1-2; a possible D gene is TRBD1 (5 bases). Per germline, CDR1 MGHDK and CDR2 SYGVNS. With 4 bases removed from V and 4 bases from J, the gap between germline ends came to 7 bases. This CDR3 has 12 amino acids. CDR3 DNA sequence: TGTGCCAGCAGTGCGACAGTCTATGGCTACACCTTC. Amino acids: CASSATVYGYTF.

The chain has TRBV5-4 and TRBJ1-1; no clear D gene. The CDR3 covers 14 residues. Per germline, CDR1 SGHNT and CDR2 YYREEE (reference sequence). V was shortened by 1 base and J by 4 bases, with 11 bases between the two germline ends. Here the CDR3 DNA reads TGTGCCAGCAGCTTGAAGACCTCGGGCACTGAAGCTTTCTTT. Amino acid sequence: CASSLKTSGTEAFF.

The rearrangement uses TRBV29-1 and TRBJ2-7, with 7 bases fitting TRBD2. Germline CDR1 is SQVTM and CDR2 is ANQGSEA. CDR3 length equals 12 residues. Losses at the gene ends were 7 bases for V and 7 bases for J; bases not matched to a gene: 10. The CDR3, as DNA: TGCAGCGCATCAGCGGGACCCAGGGAGCAGTACTTC. It specifies CSASAGPREQYF.

In this sample, this clone turned up a few times. J is TRBJ1-1 and V is TRBV2, with TRBD1 matching 7 bases. With 6 bases clipped from V and 10 bases from J, the junction kept 11 bases outside the gene matches. The CDR3 totals 13 residues. Germline V gene lookup returns CDR1 SNHLY and CDR2 FYNNEI. CDR3 protein: CASRPTGSEGAFF. The DNA of the CDR3 is TGTGCCAGCAGGCCGACAGGGTCGGAGGGAGCTTTCTTT.

The chain links TRBV6-4 to TRBJ1-5; no definite D call. The V gene lost 6 bases and the J gene lost 0 bases, with 18 bases spanning the gap. The V gene's germline CDR1 is MRHNA and CDR2 SNTAGT. The CDR3 runs 17 residues. The CDR3 protein is CASRNPRESCSNQPQHF. CDR3 nucleotide sequence: TGTGCCAGCAGAAACCCTCGGGAGTCTTGTAGCAATCAGCCCCAGCATTTT.

The chain has TRBV2 and TRBJ1-1; a weak D match, TRBD1 (5 bases). V lost 6 bases to trimming and J lost 0 bases, with 11 bases between them. Per the germline V gene, CDR1 is SNHLY and CDR2 is FYNNEI. The CDR3 spans 14 residues. DNA of the CDR3: TGTGCCAGCAGAGAGGGGCTCTTGAACACTGAAGCTTTCTTT. Translation gives CASREGLLNTEAFF.

J is TRBJ1-2 and V is TRBV18; D unclear. CDR1 is KGHSH and CDR2 is LQKENI in the germline V gene. V shed 2 bases and J shed 4 bases, with 11 bases lying between them. The CDR3 runs 14 residues. CDR3 coding DNA: TGTGCCAGCTCACCAGAGAAAGGATCCTATGGCTACACCTTC. This gives the protein CASSPEKGSYGYTF.

This clone was seen a single time. The CDR3 DNA follows: TGTGCCAGCAGCGGCCCCGGGAGCTCTTTCAGAGAGCAGTTCTTC. Translating gives CASSGPGSSFREQFF. V usage is TRBV7-6 and J usage is TRBJ2-1, with D possibly matching TRBD2 (6 bases). The CDR3 extends over 15 amino acids. Germline-derived CDR1 and CDR2 are SGHVS and FNYEAQ. Trimming shortened V by 5 bases and J by 10 bases, and 21 bases separated the two germline ends.

The chain uses TRBV19 and TRBJ2-1; 7 nucleotides match TRBD2. Germline V gene data show CDR1 as LNHDA and CDR2 as SQIVND (reference sequence). The CDR3 totals 16 residues. J was trimmed by 0 bases and V by 2 bases; bases with no gene match: 4. The CDR3 DNA sequence: TGTGCCAGTAGTATATCGTCGGGAGGCTCCTACAATGAGCAGTTCTTC. It is translated as CASSISSGGSYNEQFF.

In DNA, the CDR3 is TGTGCCAGCAGTGGCGGGGGACTAGCGCGAAAGACCCAGTACTTC. It specifies CASSGGGLARKTQYF. The chain employs TRBV2 and TRBJ2-5; 10 bases map to TRBD2. The V segment lost 4 bases and the J segment 6 bases; nucleotides outside the gene matches: 8. In germline, CDR1 is SNHLY, CDR2 FYNNEI. CDR3 length: 15 residues.

The chain recombines TRBV5-4 with TRBJ1-5, with D hard to call. With 0 bases removed from V and 5 bases from J, the gap between germline ends came to 6 bases. From germline, CDR1 is SGHNT and CDR2 YYREEE (reference sequence). The CDR3 contains 13 residues. CDR3 nucleotide sequence: TGTGCCAGCAGCTTGGGGGTTGATCAGCCCCAGCATTTT. Translating gives CASSLGVDQPQHF. Supplemented by reference TRBV5-4 and TRBJ1-5, the full variable domain reads ETGVTQSPTHLIKTRGQQVTLRCSSQSGHNTVSWYQQALGQGPQFIFQYYREEENGRGNFPPRFSGLQFPNYSSELNVNALELDDSALYLCASSLGVDQPQHFGDGTRLSIL.

This CDR3 is CASSLDGGQPQHF. CDR3 DNA sequence: TGTGCCAGCAGCTTAGACGGGGGTCAGCCCCAGCATTTT. This chain connects TRBV5-6 to TRBJ1-5, with TRBD1 as a possible D gene (5 bases). The CDR3 runs to 13 residues. V was clipped by 2 bases and J by 6 bases, with 9 bases between them. CDR1 and CDR2 from the germline V gene are SGHDT and YYEEEE.

The chain combines TRBV2 with TRBJ2-7; D is possibly TRBD1 (6 bases). Trimming stripped 11 bases from V and 0 bases from J, with 17 bases between. CDR3 size: 14 residues. The germline V gene encodes CDR1 SNHLY and CDR2 FYNNEI. The CDR3 sequence: CAGMTGLFSYEQYF. Here the CDR3 DNA reads TGTGCCGGGATGACAGGACTGTTCTCCTACGAGCAGTACTTC.

The chain carries TRBV19 and TRBJ1-2, with D perhaps matching TRBD1 (5 bases). V was trimmed by 0 bases and J by 3 bases, leaving 8 bases between them. The CDR3 is made up of 14 amino acids. In germline, CDR1 is LNHDA, CDR2 SQIVND (reference sequence). The CDR3: CASSIDGTYYGYTF. The CDR3 DNA sequence: TGTGCCAGTAGTATAGATGGGACGTACTATGGCTACACCTTC.

This chain uses TRBV27 with TRBJ2-1, with D unresolved. Germline CDR1 reads MNHEY; CDR2 reads SMNVEV (reference sequence). The germline V and J ends were trimmed by 2 bases and 10 bases, with 12 bases remaining between them. The length of the CDR3 is 13 residues. The CDR3 DNA sequence: TGTGCCAGCAGTTTAGCGAACCGGTGGGAGCAGTTCTTC. This translates into CASSLANRWEQFF.

The chain links TRBV7-2 to TRBJ2-7; D is possibly TRBD2 (6 bases). This CDR3 contains 14 residues. V gave up 1 base and J gave up 7 bases, with 14 bases separating them. Germline loops: CDR1 SGHTA, CDR2 FQGNSA. The CDR3 loop is CASSLVSGQSEQYF. As DNA, the CDR3 is TGTGCCAGCAGCTTAGTAAGCGGGCAGTCGGAGCAGTACTTC.

The V call is TRBV21-1, the J call TRBJ1-1. TRBV21-1 is flagged as a pseudogene. The CDR3 is 19 residues long. The CDR3 loop reads CASSKERGSLPEKNTEAFF. The CDR3 region has the DNA TGTGCCAGCAGCAAAGAGCGGGGTTCATTGCCCGAGAAGAACACTGAAGCTTTCTTT.

V is TRBV5-6 and J is TRBJ1-5; possibly TRBD1 for D (6 bases). This CDR3 has 14 residues. The germline V and J ends were trimmed by 0 bases and 6 bases, with 10 bases remaining between them. Germline lookup yields CDR1 SGHDT and CDR2 YYEEEE. Here the CDR3 reads CASSLGGRGQPQHF. CDR3 in DNA: TGTGCCAGCAGCTTGGGGGGGCGGGGTCAGCCCCAGCATTTT.

The chain employs TRBV14 and TRBJ2-7; TRBD1 matches at 9 bases. The CDR3 totals 17 residues. Germline V lookup: CDR1 SGHDN, CDR2 FVKESK. With V trimmed by 3 bases and J by 3 bases, 12 bases remained unmatched. CDR3 in DNA: TGTGCCAGCAGCCATCTCACGGGAGACAGGGGGAACTACGAGCAGTACTTC. Translation gives CASSHLTGDRGNYEQYF.

This chain uses TRBV10-3 with TRBJ1-2; D is ambiguous. The CDR3 is made up of 15 amino acids. CDR1 and CDR2 from the germline V gene are ENHRY and SYGVKD. Trimming stripped 6 bases from V and 5 bases from J, with 19 bases between. As DNA, the CDR3 is TGTGCCATCAGCCCCTCTTTTGACGGAAAATATGGCTACACCTTC. This encodes CAISPSFDGKYGYTF.

The chain joins TRBV30 to TRBJ1-2; D remains ambiguous. Trimming cost V 1 base and J 8 bases, with 17 bases left between them. Germline V gene lookup returns CDR1 GTSNPN and CDR2 SVGIG (reference sequence). This CDR3 spans 14 amino acids. CDR3 DNA sequence: TGTGCCTGGAGTGGGAGCCTCGGATTGTGGGGCTACACCTTC. Encoded protein: CAWSGSLGLWGYTF. The full variable domain, in which reference TRBV30 and TRBJ1-2 provide the parts outside the CDR3, is SQTIHQWPATLVQPVGSPLSLECTVEGTSNPNLYWYRQAAGRGLQLLFYSVGIGQISSEVPQNLSASRPQDRQFILSSKKLLLSDSGFYLCAWSGSLGLWGYTFGSGTRLTVV.

V usage is TRBV29-1 and J usage is TRBJ2-5; the D gene is possibly TRBD2 (6 bases). The germline CDR1 and CDR2 sequences are SQVTM and ANQGSEA. Trimming took off 2 bases at V and 7 bases at J, with 14 bases between the two ends. The CDR3 has 13 residues. CDR3: CSVELDRAGTQYF. CDR3 sequence (DNA): TGCAGCGTTGAACTAGACCGAGCGGGGACCCAGTACTTC.

V usage is TRBV30 and J usage is TRBJ2-5; 7 positions match TRBD2. CDR1 is GTSNPN, CDR2 SVGIG, per germline (reference sequence). V was clipped by 1 base and J by 5 bases; unmatched bases: 7. The CDR3 has 14 amino acids. The CDR3 nucleotides are TGTGCCTGGAGTGGGCGGGAGCAGAAGGAGACCCAGTACTTC. Its translation: CAWSGREQKETQYF.

The chain employs TRBV10-3 and TRBJ2-3; unclear D gene. The CDR3 contains 13 residues. CDR1 is ENHRY, CDR2 SYGVKD, per germline. Trimming left V 0 bases short and J 6 bases short, with 7 bases between. As DNA, the CDR3 is TGTGCCATCAGTGAGTCGTCTTTTGATACGCAGTATTTT. Translating it yields CAISESSFDTQYF.

In this sample, this clone turned up once. The chain joins TRBV6-5 to TRBJ2-1; maybe TRBD2 (6 bases). V was clipped by 6 bases and J by 10 bases, with 16 bases between them. Germline-derived CDR1 and CDR2 are MNHEY and SVGAGI. CDR3 length equals 13 residues. The CDR3 is CASSSGTWLEQFF. The DNA for the CDR3 is TGTGCCAGCAGCTCCGGGACTTGGCTGGAGCAGTTCTTC.

The chain carries TRBV10-2 and TRBJ2-2; D remains unclear. Trimming took 7 bases from V and 3 from J, leaving 21 bases between them. CDR3 length equals 17 residues. Germline CDR1 reads WSHSY; CDR2 reads SAAADI. The CDR3 protein is CASTLPTYQVDTGELFF. The CDR3, as DNA: TGCGCCAGCACCCTCCCTACCTACCAGGTCGACACCGGGGAGCTGTTTTTT.